These 30 T cell receptor beta chains came from one sample sequenced in a study of blood T cell repertoires in COVID-19. Assay: immunoSEQ multiplex PCR; the TCRdb copy retains only in-frame clones and omits some. The data hold 230,000 or so clones, with approximately 79% observed a single time. The source material was peripheral blood. These receptor sequences come from a human donor in a cohort sampled during active COVID-19.

V is TRBV2 and J is TRBJ2-7; TRBD2 is a possible D gene (6 bases). V was cut by 4 bases and J by 2 bases, with 12 bases left in between. The CDR3 length is 14 residues. Germline values: CDR1 SNHLY, CDR2 FYNNEI. CDR3 protein: CASSAGTATYEQYF. The CDR3 region has the DNA TGTGCCAGCAGTGCCGGGACTGCGACCTACGAGCAGTACTTC.

The chain links TRBV11-3 to TRBJ2-6; no firm D call. CDR1 and CDR2 from the germline V gene are SGHNT and YENEEA. This CDR3 region has 15 residues. V was trimmed by 5 bases and J by 4 bases, leaving 12 bases between them. CDR3 sequence: CASSPETAGANVLTF. The CDR3 bases are TGTGCCAGCAGCCCCGAGACTGCGGGGGCCAACGTCCTGACTTTC. Together with reference TRBV11-3 and TRBJ2-6, the CDR3 gives the full variable domain: EAGVVQSPRYKIIEKKQPVAFWCNPISGHNTLYWYLQNLGQGPELLIRYENEEAVDDSQLPKDRFSAERLKGVDSTLKIQPAELGDSAVYLCASSPETAGANVLTFGAGSRLTVL.

The genes are TRBV4-2 and TRBJ2-1; the match to TRBD2 covers 8 bases. This CDR3 comprises 16 residues. Germline trimming cut 8 bases from V and 9 bases from J; bases unmatched to any gene: 18. The germline CDR1 and CDR2 sequences are LGHNA and YNFKEQ. In DNA form, the CDR3 reads TGTGCCAGCTTCGCCAGCGGGAGTACCTCAAAAGGTGAGCAGTTCTTC. The encoded protein is CASFASGSTSKGEQFF.

V and J are TRBV4-1 and TRBJ1-1; tentative D call: TRBD1 (5 bases). Germline-derived CDR1 and CDR2 are MGHRA and YSYEKL. V gave up 0 bases and J gave up 3 bases, with 11 bases separating them. The CDR3 is 15 residues long. The DNA of the CDR3 is TGCGCCAGCAGCCAAGATCCAGGGAGGGACACTGAAGCTTTCTTT. Amino acid sequence: CASSQDPGRDTEAFF.

By share of the sample, this clone is medium-sized. The DNA for the CDR3 is TGTGCCAGCTGCGACGGCGGCTACGAGCAGTACTTC. Its protein is CASCDGGYEQYF. The chain combines TRBV6-5 with TRBJ2-7, with D unclear. Trimming left V 8 bases short and J 3 bases short, with 11 bases between. CDR1 is MNHEY, CDR2 SVGAGI, per germline. There are 12 residues in the CDR3.

This chain joins TRBV30 and TRBJ2-2; D not resolved. Germline values: CDR1 GTSNPN, CDR2 SVGIG (reference sequence). The CDR3 length is 16 residues. Trimming shortened V by 4 bases and J by 1 base, and 16 bases separated the two germline ends. For the CDR3, the DNA is TGTGCCTGGACCAGAAGCCGGGTGGTGAACACCGGGGAGCTGTTTTTT. As protein: CAWTRSRVVNTGELFF.

This chain links TRBV9 with TRBJ2-5; the match to TRBD2 covers 7 bases. V gave up 0 bases and J gave up 5 bases; unmatched junction bases: 10. CDR1 is SGDLS and CDR2 is YYNGEE in the germline V gene. The CDR3 extends over 16 amino acids. The CDR3 DNA follows: TGTGCCAGCAGCGTAGAGGGCGGGAGCATGGAGGAGACCCAGTACTTC. Its translation is CASSVEGGSMEETQYF.

The chain links TRBV12-5 to TRBJ1-3; D is unclear. This CDR3 has 16 residues. Trimming removed 1 base from V and 0 bases from J, with 10 bases in between. Germline CDR1 and CDR2: LGHNT and FRNRAP. The CDR3 reads CASGLDRSYSGNTIYF. As DNA, the CDR3 is TGTGCTAGTGGTTTGGACAGATCGTACTCTGGAAACACCATATATTTT.

The rearrangement links TRBV7-9 to TRBJ2-1, with TRBD2 identical over 10 bases. With V trimmed by 1 base and J by 7 bases, 7 bases remained unmatched. CDR1 SEHNR and CDR2 FQNEAQ come from the germline V gene (reference sequence). The CDR3 runs to 16 residues. Here the CDR3 reads CASSLEVTSGINEQFF. In DNA form, the CDR3 reads TGTGCCAGCAGCTTAGAAGTAACTAGCGGGATTAATGAGCAGTTCTTC.

In this sample, this clone turned up once. DNA for the CDR3: TGCGCCAGCAGCCCCGAAGGACACCCCACCGGGGAGCTGTTTTTT. Translation: CASSPEGHPTGELFF. This chain connects TRBV4-3 to TRBJ2-2; TRBD1 might be the D (5 bases). This CDR3 contains 15 residues. V dropped 4 bases and J dropped 4 bases, with 13 bases sitting between them. Germline loops: CDR1 LGHNA, CDR2 YSLEER.

The rearrangement links TRBV9 to TRBJ2-7; 8 bases map to TRBD2. The CDR3 sequence is 15 residues long. The V gene's germline CDR1 is SGDLS and CDR2 YYNGEE. The V segment lost 3 bases and the J segment 0 bases; nucleotides outside the gene matches: 5. CDR3 protein: CASSAASGLSYEQYF. In nucleotides, the CDR3 is TGTGCCAGCAGCGCTGCTAGCGGGCTCTCCTACGAGCAGTACTTC.

The chain recombines TRBV5-6 with TRBJ2-7; tentatively, D is TRBD1 (6 bases). Trimming stripped 1 base from V and 5 bases from J, with 10 bases between. This CDR3 is 13 amino acids long. Germline loops: CDR1 SGHDT, CDR2 YYEEEE. In DNA, the CDR3 is TGTGCCAGCAGCTTGCAGGGGACCCACGAGCAGTACTTC. Its translation is CASSLQGTHEQYF.

The V and J genes are TRBV28 and TRBJ1-2, with TRBD1 matching 7 bases. V lost 5 bases to trimming and J lost 4 bases; unmatched junction nucleotides: 10. This CDR3 region has 15 residues. Looked up from germline, CDR1 is MDHEN and CDR2 is SYDVKM. The CDR3 loop reads CASSPPPGQIYGYTF. In DNA form, the CDR3 reads TGTGCCAGCAGTCCACCCCCGGGACAGATCTATGGCTACACCTTC.

This sequence joins TRBV10-1 and TRBJ2-3; 9 bases are a match to TRBD2. The J segment lost 3 bases and the V segment lost 4 bases, leaving 8 bases of the junction unmatched. CDR1 is WNHNN, CDR2 SYGVQD, per germline (reference sequence). The CDR3 loop spans 16 amino acids. CDR3 sequence (DNA): TGCGCCAGCAGTGGCCCCGGGACTAGCAGTACAGATACGCAGTATTTT. Translated, it gives CASSGPGTSSTDTQYF.

The gene calls are TRBV11-2 and TRBJ1-1; 11 nucleotides agree with TRBD1. This CDR3 region has 15 residues. Unmatched junction bases numbered 8, after V lost 5 bases and J lost 6 bases. CDR1 and CDR2 (germline): SGHAT, FQNNGV. CDR3 nucleotide sequence: TGTGCCAGCAGCACACGGGACAGGGGGTACTCTGAAGCTTTCTTT. This sequence encodes CASSTRDRGYSEAFF.

The chain is built from TRBV7-6 and TRBJ2-1; 7 nucleotides line up with TRBD2. CDR1 is SGHVS, CDR2 FNYEAQ, per germline. The CDR3 runs 16 residues. V dropped 7 bases and J dropped 7; count of bases not matched to a gene: 16. Here the CDR3 reads CASTERPGGSRNEQFF. Written as DNA, the CDR3 is TGTGCCAGCACCGAGAGGCCAGGCGGGAGTAGGAATGAGCAGTTCTTC.

The rearrangement links TRBV7-2 to TRBJ1-1; possible D gene TRBD1, 5 bases. The germline gives CDR1 SGHTA, CDR2 FQGNSA. The CDR3 runs 12 residues. V was cut by 3 bases and J by 10 bases, with 12 bases left in between. CDR3 residues: CASSFRAGGAFF. The DNA of the CDR3 is TGTGCCAGCAGCTTCAGGGCGGGAGGAGCTTTCTTT.

As regards this clone: Other DNA sequences in the sample encode the same CDR3. The chain recombines TRBV7-2 with TRBJ2-3; TRBD2 matches at 7 bases. After removal of 4 bases from V and 2 bases from J, the junction contained 6 bases not matched to a gene. There are 15 residues in the CDR3. Germline V CDR1 and CDR2: SGHTA, FQGNSA. The CDR3 sequence: CASSSRAGITDTQYF. The CDR3 nucleotides read TGTGCCAGCAGCTCAAGAGCGGGAATCACAGATACGCAGTATTTT.

This rearrangement joins TRBV30 to TRBJ2-6; 13 bases match TRBD2. CDR1 is GTSNPN, CDR2 SVGIG, per germline (reference sequence). The CDR3 runs to 18 residues. Unmatched junction bases numbered 2, after V lost 0 bases and J lost 0 bases. The DNA of the CDR3 is TGTGCCTGGAGTGTACTAGCGGGAGGGCCCTCTGGGGCCAACGTCCTGACTTTC. The encoded protein is CAWSVLAGGPSGANVLTF.

The V and J genes are TRBV7-9 and TRBJ1-2; D not certain. Trimming shortened V by 3 bases and J by 2 bases, and 4 bases separated the two germline ends. Germline assignment: CDR1 SEHNR and CDR2 FQNEAQ (reference sequence). CDR3 length: 12 amino acids. The CDR3 reads CASSLRNYGYTF. CDR3 bases: TGTGCCAGCAGCTTGCGGAACTATGGCTACACCTTC.

V gene TRBV6-2 or TRBV6-3 combines with J gene TRBJ2-3; TRBD2 matches 11 bases. J lost 2 bases, V lost 3 bases, and 4 bases had no gene match. The V gene's germline CDR1 is MNHEY and CDR2 SVGEGT. The length of the CDR3 is 16 residues. The CDR3 DNA is TGTGCCAGCAGTTATCGACTAGCGGGGATCACAGATACGCAGTATTTT. It codes for CASSYRLAGITDTQYF.

J is TRBJ2-7 and V is TRBV18; D perhaps matches TRBD2 (6 bases). CDR1 and CDR2 from the germline V gene are KGHSH and LQKENI. Trimming removed 3 bases from V and 4 bases from J, with 16 bases in between. This CDR3 is 15 amino acids long. Written as DNA, the CDR3 is TGTGCCAGCTCACCTAAACTAGCTGCTATTTACGAGCAGTACTTC. Its protein is CASSPKLAAIYEQYF.

The chain carries TRBV7-3 and TRBJ1-1; 7 positions match TRBD1. Trimming took 4 bases from V and 1 from J; bases not matched to a gene: 6. CDR1 and CDR2 from the germline V gene are SGHTA and FQGTGA. The CDR3 loop spans 15 amino acids. In nucleotides, the CDR3 is TGTGCCAGCAGCTCTACGGGACAGACGAACACTGAAGCTTTCTTT. It encodes CASSSTGQTNTEAFF.

The chain joins TRBV5-4 to TRBJ2-3, with TRBD2 as a possible D gene (5 bases). Per the germline V gene, CDR1 is SGHNT and CDR2 is YYREEE (reference sequence). Trimming took 0 bases from V and 1 from J, leaving 12 bases between them. The CDR3 spans 16 residues. The DNA of the CDR3 is TGTGCCAGCAGCTTGGCGGGGTTGTACGGCACAGATACGCAGTATTTT. Its protein product is CASSLAGLYGTDTQYF.

The chain couples TRBV29-1 to TRBJ2-7; 9 bases are shared with TRBD1. This CDR3 region has 12 residues. With 7 bases clipped from V and 4 bases from J, the junction kept 5 bases outside the gene matches. Germline V gene sequence: CDR1 SQVTM, CDR2 ANQGSEA. CDR3 loop: CSGGQGRYEQYF. CDR3 nucleotides: TGCAGCGGGGGACAGGGCCGGTACGAGCAGTACTTC.

Only one count was recorded for this clone. The rearrangement links TRBV27 to TRBJ2-5; D is undetermined. The CDR3 loop spans 16 amino acids. The germline V gene has CDR1 MNHEY and CDR2 SMNVEV (reference sequence). V was trimmed by 0 bases and J by 4 bases, leaving 15 bases between them. The CDR3: CASSLSSPRIRETQYF. The CDR3 nucleotides are TGTGCCAGCAGTTTATCGTCGCCCAGGATTAGAGAGACCCAGTACTTC.

The chain links TRBV24-1 to TRBJ2-1, with TRBD2 matching over 13 bases. The CDR3 has 15 amino acids. The germline CDR1 and CDR2 sequences are KGHDR and SFDVKD. The V gene end was trimmed by 9 bases and the J gene end by 7 bases; junction bases not matched to a gene: 8. CDR3 sequence (DNA): TGTGCCACCGCCGGGACTAGCGGGGCGGAAAATGAGCAGTTCTTC. This encodes CATAGTSGAENEQFF.

The chain combines TRBV27 with TRBJ2-3; 9 bases are shared with TRBD2. This CDR3 is 15 amino acids long. V gave up 4 bases and J gave up 4 bases; unmatched junction bases: 6. From germline, CDR1 is MNHEY and CDR2 SMNVEV (reference sequence). CDR3 region: CASSSTGGRADTQYF. The DNA for the CDR3 is TGTGCCAGCAGTTCAACAGGCGGGAGGGCAGATACGCAGTATTTT.

This clone turned up a few times. This chain connects TRBV7-9 to TRBJ2-7; D unclear. Trimming left V 1 base short and J 8 bases short, with 18 bases between. The CDR3 contains 15 residues. Germline CDR1 reads SEHNR; CDR2 reads FQNEAQ (reference sequence). The CDR3, as DNA: TGTGCCAGCAGCTTAGAATTTCGCATACCCTATCAGCAGTACTTC. This gives the protein CASSLEFRIPYQQYF.

V usage is TRBV7-2 and J usage is TRBJ2-1; TRBD2 matches at 11 bases. This CDR3 region has 14 residues. Germline CDR1 reads SGHTA; CDR2 reads FQGNSA. The ends lost 4 bases at V and 5 bases at J; junction bases unmatched: 1. CDR3 DNA sequence: TGTGCCAGCAGCTCGGGACTAGCGGACAATGAGCAGTTCTTC. Its translation: CASSSGLADNEQFF.